Sequencing of this TCR beta chain was carried out in a study of human T cells and chemical hapten exposure. Study details: It was small differences in pooled library volume that mainly caused per-sample TCR yields to vary.

Total RNA extraction was carried out from unfractionated whole blood. This clonotype was counted many times. The length of the CDR3 is 16 residues. V lost 6 bases to trimming and J lost 0 bases; unmatched junction nucleotides: 8. Germline V gives CDR1 SNHLY, CDR2 FYNNEI. As the library was built, unique molecular identifiers were attached to individual cDNA molecules. TCRdb called the reads again in MiXCR, with one record for every CDR3 protein. The table lists about 120,000 distinct CDR3 sequences, approximately 9% of them singletons, with approximately 1.5% in the top ten. This sequence joins TRBV2 and TRBJ2-1; 7 nucleotides align to TRBD2. The specimen was whole blood. This TCR was sampled from a human donor in good health. Some clones in this sample may be carry-over from other donors' samples. The CDR3 DNA reads TGTGCCAGCAGGGAATTAGCGGGTGGCTCCTACAATGAGCAGTTCTTC. As protein: CASRELAGGSYNEQFF.